Each of the 20 T cell receptor beta chains below was sequenced from the same sample in a study of blood T cell repertoires in COVID-19. TCRdb's copy holds only in-frame clones and misses some; the assay was immunoSEQ multiplex PCR. The repertoire includes 150,000 to 200,000 clones, over 70% of them detected once, and roughly 17% sits in the top ten. The source material was peripheral blood. The receptors derive from a man aged 55 to 70 with active or convalescent COVID-19.

V gene TRBV24-1 combines with J gene TRBJ2-1; D remains unclear. CDR3 length: 11 residues. Germline V gene data show CDR1 as KGHDR and CDR2 as SFDVKD. V lost 8 bases, J lost 8 bases, and 9 bases lay in between. DNA for the CDR3: TGTGCCACCATGCTCGAGGATGAGCAGTTCTTC. The encoded protein is CATMLEDEQFF.

This clone was detected only a few times. J is TRBJ2-5 and V is TRBV28; 12 nucleotides align to TRBD2. V dropped 5 bases and J dropped 5; count of bases not matched to a gene: 9. Germline V gives CDR1 MDHEN, CDR2 SYDVKM. This CDR3 is built from 16 residues. The CDR3 DNA reads as TGTGCCAGCAGTCCCCGGACTAGCGGGACCTTGGAGACCCAGTACTTC. Amino acid sequence: CASSPRTSGTLETQYF.

This clone was seen more than once but under ten times. The chain recombines TRBV5-1 with TRBJ2-3, with 10 positions matching TRBD2. The CDR3 sequence is 16 residues long. The trim removed 4 bases at V and 4 bases at J, leaving 9 bases unmatched. Germline V lookup: CDR1 SGHRS, CDR2 YFSETQ. This CDR3 reads CASSLRSGRASDTQYF. CDR3 bases: TGCGCCAGCAGCCTCAGGAGCGGGAGGGCCTCAGATACGCAGTATTTT.

The chain couples TRBV7-2 to TRBJ2-1; tentative D call: TRBD2 (6 bases). Deletions cut 4 bases from V and 5 bases from J, with 15 bases between. Germline V gives CDR1 SGHTA, CDR2 FQGNSA. There are 15 residues in the CDR3. CDR3 bases: TGTGCCAGCAGCTCTATGGGCGGGACCCACAATGAGCAGTTCTTC. The encoded protein is CASSSMGGTHNEQFF. The entire variable domain, with the rest obtained from reference TRBV7-2 and TRBJ2-1, is as follows: GAGVSQSPSNKVTEKGKDVELRCDPISGHTALYWYRQSLGQGLEFLIYFQGNSAPDKSGLPSDRFSAERTGGSVSTLTIQRTQQEDSAVYLCASSSMGGTHNEQFFGPGTRLTVL.

This chain links TRBV19 with TRBJ2-3; possibly TRBD1 for D (6 bases). CDR1 is LNHDA, CDR2 SQIVND, per germline (reference sequence). Trimming pared 0 bases from V and 2 bases from J, leaving 18 bases between. The length of the CDR3 is 18 residues. The CDR3 DNA sequence: TGTGCCAGTAGTATAGATGGCCCAACCGGGACATCCACAGATACGCAGTATTTT. Encoded protein: CASSIDGPTGTSTDTQYF.

J is TRBJ1-4 and V is TRBV7-2; 7 bases match TRBD1. Germline V lookup: CDR1 SGHTA, CDR2 FQGNSA. With V trimmed by 4 bases and J by 4 bases, 3 bases remained unmatched. The CDR3 loop spans 14 amino acids. DNA for the CDR3: TGTGCCAGCAGCTCGGGACAGCTTAATGAAAAACTGTTTTTT. Its translation is CASSSGQLNEKLFF. Full variable domain (outside the CDR3, taken from reference TRBV7-2 and TRBJ1-4): GAGVSQSPSNKVTEKGKDVELRCDPISGHTALYWYRQSLGQGLEFLIYFQGNSAPDKSGLPSDRFSAERTGGSVSTLTIQRTQQEDSAVYLCASSSGQLNEKLFFGSGTQLSVL.

This clone was seen a handful of times. The V and J genes are TRBV27 and TRBJ1-1; TRBD1 aligns across 8 bases. From germline, CDR1 is MNHEY and CDR2 SMNVEV (reference sequence). V was pared by 5 bases and J by 3 bases, with 11 bases of the junction left unmatched. There are 16 residues in the CDR3. The DNA for the CDR3 is TGTGCCAGCAGTCCATTCAGGGGGCAAGGCCACACTGAAGCTTTCTTT. Its translation is CASSPFRGQGHTEAFF.

This clone was counted only a few times. The V and J genes are TRBV5-4 and TRBJ2-2, with 7 bases identical to TRBD2. J gave up 4 bases and V 0 bases, and 3 bases lay outside the gene matches. This CDR3 is 15 amino acids long. Germline V gene lookup returns CDR1 SGHNT and CDR2 YYREEE (reference sequence). For the CDR3, the DNA is TGTGCCAGCAGCTTGGCCGGGGGGAGCACCGGGGAGCTGTTTTTT. It is translated as CASSLAGGSTGELFF. Full variable domain (outside the CDR3, taken from reference TRBV5-4 and TRBJ2-2): ETGVTQSPTHLIKTRGQQVTLRCSSQSGHNTVSWYQQALGQGPQFIFQYYREEENGRGNFPPRFSGLQFPNYSSELNVNALELDDSALYLCASSLAGGSTGELFFGEGSRLTVL.

The rearrangement uses TRBV7-2 and TRBJ2-5; 7 bases agree with TRBD1. CDR3 length equals 13 residues. After removal of 5 bases from V and 5 bases from J, the junction contained 5 bases not matched to a gene. Germline CDR1 reads SGHTA; CDR2 reads FQGNSA. CDR3 in DNA: TGTGCCAGCAGCATCGACAGGGTTGAGACCCAGTACTTC. Residues: CASSIDRVETQYF.

Concerning this clone: Germline and junction disagree at one end, which may indicate a read error. This chain uses TRBV2 with TRBJ2-1; the match to TRBD2 covers 9 bases. Germline V gives CDR1 SNHLY, CDR2 FYNNEI. CDR3 length: 14 residues. The CDR3 DNA is TGTGCCAGCACAGGAACTAGCGGGTACAAGGAGCAGTTCTTC. It codes for CASTGTSGYKEQFF. Looking up the rest from reference TRBV2 and TRBJ2-1 gives the full variable domain: EPEVTQTPSHQVTQMGQEVILRCVPISNHLYFYWYRQILGQKVEFLVSFYNNEISEKSEIFDDQFSVERPDGSNFTLKIRSTKLEDSAMYFCASTGTSGYKEQFFGPGTRLTVL.

V gene TRBV11-3 combines with J gene TRBJ1-1; 7 bases agree with TRBD1. The CDR3 sequence is 15 residues long. From germline, CDR1 is SGHNT and CDR2 YENEEA. The junction had 9 bases not matched to a gene; V was cut back by 4 bases and J by 4 bases. The DNA for the CDR3 is TGTGCCAGCAGCTCTACCGGGACAGTCGGCACTGAAGCTTTCTTT. Protein product: CASSSTGTVGTEAFF.

The CDR3 reads CASSDLSYEQYF. CDR3 sequence (DNA): TGTGCCAGCAGTGATCTTTCCTACGAGCAGTACTTC. This sequence joins TRBV2 and TRBJ2-7, with D unresolved. This CDR3 comprises 12 residues. Deletions cut 3 bases from V and 1 base from J, with 4 bases between. Germline CDR1 is SNHLY and CDR2 is FYNNEI.

A few counts support this clone. This rearrangement joins TRBV6-5 to TRBJ1-5; possibly TRBD1 for D (5 bases). The CDR3 is made up of 14 amino acids. V lost 8 bases and J 2 bases, leaving 13 bases between the germline ends. Germline V gene lookup returns CDR1 MNHEY and CDR2 SVGAGI. CDR3 protein: CASDRAFGNQPQHF. In DNA form, the CDR3 reads TGTGCCAGCGACAGAGCCTTTGGCAATCAGCCCCAGCATTTT.

This chain joins TRBV11-2 and TRBJ1-2, with D uncertain. The germline V gene has CDR1 SGHAT and CDR2 FQNNGV. V was shortened by 1 base and J by 8 bases, with 14 bases between the two germline ends. The CDR3 covers 14 residues. CDR3 protein: CASSLAAQTRGYTF. The DNA for the CDR3 is TGTGCCAGCAGCTTAGCAGCCCAAACGCGGGGCTACACCTTC.

This chain uses TRBV24-1 with TRBJ1-2; maybe TRBD1 (5 bases). CDR3 length equals 14 residues. The germline V gene has CDR1 KGHDR and CDR2 SFDVKD. V lost 7 bases, J lost 0 bases, and 11 bases lay in between. CDR3 DNA: TGTGCCACCAGACCGAAAGGGGCTAACTATGGCTACACCTTC. It is translated as CATRPKGANYGYTF.

This sequence joins TRBV30 and TRBJ1-5; maybe TRBD1 (6 bases). V was shortened by 2 bases and J by 3 bases, with 20 bases between the two germline ends. Germline values: CDR1 GTSNPN, CDR2 SVGIG (reference sequence). The CDR3 runs 17 residues. CDR3 DNA: TGTGCCTGGAGTCCCATTCTTACCAGGGGTGACAATCAGCCCCAGCATTTT. Translated: CAWSPILTRGDNQPQHF.

This chain connects TRBV18 to TRBJ1-4, with D uncertain. This CDR3 comprises 15 residues. Trimming shortened V by 1 base and J by 5 bases, and 11 bases separated the two germline ends. Germline V gives CDR1 KGHSH, CDR2 LQKENI. The CDR3, as DNA: TGTGCCAGCTCACCACTGCAGAGACTGAATGAAAAACTGTTTTTT. Translating it yields CASSPLQRLNEKLFF.

Written as DNA, the CDR3 is TGTGCCAGCTCGGATGGGAGGGCGTCAGATACGCAGTATTTT. Protein: CASSDGRASDTQYF. This rearrangement joins TRBV18 to TRBJ2-3; the match to TRBD2 covers 7 bases. V shed 6 bases and J 4 bases; nucleotides not matched to a gene: 7. In germline, CDR1 is KGHSH, CDR2 LQKENI. This CDR3 region has 14 residues.

This rearrangement joins TRBV7-3 to TRBJ2-1, with 15 bases aligning to TRBD2. Germline CDR1 is SGHTA and CDR2 is FQGTGA. The CDR3 runs 14 residues. V trimming: 6 bases; J trimming: 10 bases; junction bases outside the gene matches: 4. The CDR3 sequence: CASRLGLAGGEQFF. The DNA of the CDR3 is TGTGCCAGCAGATTGGGACTAGCGGGAGGAGAGCAGTTCTTC.

The chain has TRBV24-1 and TRBJ1-5; TRBD1 agrees at 8 bases. Germline CDR1 is KGHDR and CDR2 is SFDVKD. V lost 4 bases and J lost 7; bases outside the gene matches: 8. The CDR3 is 15 residues long. CDR3 residues: CATSDPGTGEQPQHF. The CDR3 nucleotides read TGTGCCACCAGTGACCCCGGGACAGGTGAACAGCCCCAGCATTTT.